These 21 T cell receptor beta chains originate from one sample sequenced in a study of regulatory T cells in long-lasting Graves disease. Combining iRepertoire HTBI primers with Arm-PCR of CDR3 regions, the authors built TCR beta libraries. One entry per CDR3 protein, called by TCRdb with MiXCR from the multiplex PCR reads. There are under 450,000 distinct CDR3 sequences in the sample; roughly 20% occur only once, and approximately 30% lies in the top ten. The time point: persistent/refractory GD, antithyroid drugs over 5 years with positive TRAb. Making the TCR library involved RNA that had been extracted from PBMCs. The sequenced sample was peripheral blood mononuclear cells (PBMCs), obtained when the disease was refractory, from a patient treated with antithyroid drugs. All receptors derive from a woman in her thirties or forties with Graves disease.

This clonotype was counted many times. The rearrangement links TRBV20-1 to TRBJ1-4, with no clear D. This CDR3 spans 15 amino acids. CDR1 and CDR2 from the germline V gene are DFQATT and SNEGSKA (reference sequence). Trimming pared 2 bases from V and 3 bases from J, leaving 13 bases between. This CDR3 is CSARKGAGSNEKLFF. CDR3 coding DNA: TGCAGTGCTAGAAAGGGTGCCGGATCTAATGAAAAACTGTTTTTT.

Notes on this clonotype: One junction end does not reproduce the germline sequence, and a read error may be involved. The J gene is TRBJ2-5, the V gene TRBV7-2; D might be TRBD1 or TRBD2, each matching 6 bases. Germline CDR1 reads SGHTA; CDR2 reads FQGNSA. The CDR3 sequence is 15 residues long. CDR3 sequence: CACSQQGREWETQYF. Written as DNA, the CDR3 is TGTGCCTGCAGCCAACAGGGACGGGAGTGGGAGACCCAGTACTTC.

Here the CDR3 reads CASSTATGGWETQYF. The CDR3 nucleotides read TGCGCCAGCAGCACCGCTACAGGGGGCTGGGAGACCCAGTACTTC. V is TRBV5-1 and J is TRBJ2-5, with 9 bases that match TRBD1. This CDR3 region has 15 residues. Trimming took 4 bases from V and 5 from J; bases not matched to a gene: 9. Per germline, CDR1 SGHRS and CDR2 YFSETQ.

The genes are TRBV28 and TRBJ1-2; TRBD1 matches at 8 bases. The CDR3 length is 17 residues. V shed 2 bases and J 0 bases; nucleotides not matched to a gene: 8. Germline V CDR1 and CDR2: MDHEN, SYDVKM. CDR3 bases: TGTGCCAGCAGTTTACCCCAGGACAGGGAGGCTAACTATGGCTACACCTTC. Its translation is CASSLPQDREANYGYTF.

This chain links TRBV10-3 with TRBJ2-1; 8 bases match TRBD1. CDR3 length equals 15 residues. The germline CDR1 and CDR2 sequences are ENHRY and SYGVKD. The junction had 8 bases not matched to a gene; V was cut back by 0 bases and J by 10 bases. The CDR3, as DNA: TGTGCCATCAGTGAGTCGCGGACAGGGAAGGACGAGCAGTTCTTC. This gives the protein CAISESRTGKDEQFF.

This clonotype was counted only a few times. V and J are TRBV5-6 and TRBJ1-5, with D possibly TRBD1 on 5 matching bases. Germline V gives CDR1 SGHDT, CDR2 YYEEEE. The length of the CDR3 is 16 residues. V lost 0 bases, J lost 0 bases, and 10 bases lay in between. CDR3 bases: TGTGCCAGCAGCTTGGCAGGGATCCTTAGCAATCAGCCCCAGCATTTT. Its translation is CASSLAGILSNQPQHF.

J is TRBJ1-3 and V is TRBV28, with 8 bases aligning to TRBD1. The CDR3 consists of 17 residues. J was trimmed by 0 bases and V by 1 base; bases with no gene match: 5. Germline loops: CDR1 MDHEN, CDR2 SYDVKM. CDR3 in amino acids: CASSLSGTGLSGNTIYF. As DNA, the CDR3 is TGTGCCAGCAGTTTATCTGGGACAGGACTCTCTGGAAACACCATATATTTT.

This clonotype came up many times. The V and J genes are TRBV6-1 and TRBJ2-7; D remains unclear. The CDR3 runs to 13 residues. Germline V CDR1 and CDR2: MNHNS, SASEGT. The ends were cut back, 5 bases at V and 3 bases at J, with 11 bases in the middle. Written as DNA, the CDR3 is TGTGCCAGCAGTAGGGTAGACCTCTACGAGCAGTACTTC. It encodes CASSRVDLYEQYF.

The CDR3 sequence is CASSLGQGWDTEAFF. CDR3 DNA sequence: TGTGCCAGCAGTTTAGGGCAGGGTTGGGACACTGAAGCTTTCTTT. J is TRBJ1-1 and V is TRBV12-3 or TRBV12-4, with TRBD1 as a possible D gene (5 bases). There are 15 residues in the CDR3. The V gene lost 1 base and the J gene lost 3 bases, with 12 bases spanning the gap.

This clonotype was observed many times. V is TRBV7-8 and J is TRBJ2-6; D may be TRBD1 (5 bases). The V gene lost 0 bases and the J gene lost 0 bases, with 12 bases spanning the gap. CDR1 is SGHVS and CDR2 is FQNEAQ in the germline V gene. The CDR3 is 18 residues long. The CDR3 loop is CASSLAFQGTSGANVLTF. The CDR3 region has the DNA TGTGCCAGCAGCTTAGCTTTCCAGGGCACCTCTGGGGCCAACGTCCTGACTTTC.

This chain joins TRBV10-2 and TRBJ1-5; D is perhaps TRBD1 (5 bases). V lost 5 bases and J lost 4, with 12 bases in between. The CDR3 loop spans 14 amino acids. The germline gives CDR1 WSHSY, CDR2 SAAADI. Here the CDR3 reads CASSQTGRNQPQHF. The CDR3 DNA reads TGCGCCAGCAGTCAAACGGGACGAAATCAGCCCCAGCATTTT.

The chain recombines TRBV27 with TRBJ1-2; the match to TRBD1 covers 11 bases. The CDR3 is made up of 15 amino acids. V was pared by 4 bases and J by 8 bases, with 9 bases of the junction left unmatched. Germline CDR1 reads MNHEY; CDR2 reads SMNVEV (reference sequence). CDR3 DNA: TGTGCCAGCAGTTCCCGGACAGGGGGCGCGGCAGGCTACACCTTC. Its translation is CASSSRTGGAAGYTF.

The V and J genes are TRBV28 and TRBJ2-2; 7 positions match TRBD2. From germline, CDR1 is MDHEN and CDR2 SYDVKM. The V and J ends lost 6 bases and 7 bases, in that order; junction bases with no gene match: 11. This CDR3 contains 15 residues. CDR3 sequence: CASRDWGGNVGELFF. The CDR3 DNA is TGTGCCAGCAGAGATTGGGGGGGGAATGTCGGGGAGCTGTTTTTT. The variable domain in full, with the rest retrieved from reference TRBV28 and TRBJ2-2, is DVKVTQSSRYLVKRTGEKVFLECVQDMDHENMFWYRQDPGLGLRLIYFSYDVKMKEKGDIPEGYSVSREKKERFSLILESASTNQTSMYLCASRDWGGNVGELFFGEGSRLTVL.

This chain uses TRBV10-3 with TRBJ1-1, with D uncertain. V was shortened by 10 bases and J by 0 bases, with 12 bases between the two germline ends. Per the germline V gene, CDR1 is ENHRY and CDR2 is SYGVKD. The CDR3 is made up of 13 amino acids. The CDR3 reads CATDGGMNTEAFF. In DNA, the CDR3 is TGTGCCACCGACGGCGGGATGAACACTGAAGCTTTCTTT.

This clonotype showed up many times. V and J are TRBV20-1 and TRBJ1-2, with D hard to call. The CDR3 covers 12 residues. V was cut by 3 bases and J by 7 bases, with 12 bases left in between. Germline V lookup: CDR1 DFQATT, CDR2 SNEGSKA (reference sequence). Here the CDR3 DNA reads TGCAGTGCTAGCCCAGGTTGGGGTGGCTACACCTTC. It is translated as CSASPGWGGYTF.

CDR3 DNA sequence: TGTGCCAGCAGTTTTGGCAGGGGCTTGAGACAGCCCCAGCATTTT. Protein product: CASSFGRGLRQPQHF. The J gene is TRBJ1-5, the V gene TRBV28; TRBD1 is a possible D gene (6 bases). With 3 bases removed from V and 7 bases from J, the gap between germline ends came to 16 bases. Germline lookup yields CDR1 MDHEN and CDR2 SYDVKM. This CDR3 has 15 amino acids. Together with reference TRBV28 and TRBJ1-5, the CDR3 gives the full variable domain: DVKVTQSSRYLVKRTGEKVFLECVQDMDHENMFWYRQDPGLGLRLIYFSYDVKMKEKGDIPEGYSVSREKKERFSLILESASTNQTSMYLCASSFGRGLRQPQHFGDGTRLSIL.

This clonotype was counted at least ten times. V and J are TRBV27 and TRBJ2-5, with D possibly matching TRBD1 (5 bases). Germline loops: CDR1 MNHEY, CDR2 SMNVEV (reference sequence). The V gene lost 10 bases and the J gene lost 5 bases, with 17 bases spanning the gap. CDR3 length equals 13 residues. The CDR3 spells CAIIPRAGETQYF. The CDR3 nucleotides are TGTGCCATAATCCCCAGGGCAGGGGAGACCCAGTACTTC.

V and J are TRBV7-2 and TRBJ2-5, with 10 bases matching TRBD2. Germline CDR1 reads SGHTA; CDR2 reads FQGNSA. V lost 6 bases, J lost 5 bases, and 18 bases stayed unmatched. This CDR3 comprises 18 residues. DNA of the CDR3: TGTGCCAGCAGGAGGGGAGGTAGCGGGAGGTCCCCCTGGGAGACCCAGTACTTC. Its protein product is CASRRGGSGRSPWETQYF.

This clonotype showed up many times. The chain carries TRBV7-9 and TRBJ1-2; D is undetermined. V was trimmed by 4 bases and J by 6 bases, leaving 6 bases between them. Germline V gene data show CDR1 as SEHNR and CDR2 as FQNEAQ (reference sequence). CDR3 length: 11 residues. CDR3 bases: TGTGCCAGCAGCTGGGGTGATGGCTACACCTTC. Amino acid sequence: CASSWGDGYTF.

This chain connects TRBV27 to TRBJ2-7; D not certain. The V gene lost 2 bases and the J gene lost 7 bases, with 12 bases spanning the gap. This CDR3 spans 13 amino acids. CDR1 is MNHEY and CDR2 is SMNVEV in the germline V gene (reference sequence). This CDR3 reads CASSLGIRKEQYF. DNA for the CDR3: TGTGCCAGCAGTTTAGGGATTCGGAAGGAGCAGTACTTC.

This clonotype occurred a few times. This chain links TRBV20-1 with TRBJ1-1; possible D gene TRBD1, 6 bases. Trimming took off 6 bases at V and 4 bases at J, with 15 bases between the two ends. The length of the CDR3 is 13 residues. The germline V gene has CDR1 DFQATT and CDR2 SNEGSKA (reference sequence). DNA of the CDR3: TGCAGTGCAAACAGGGCCCCCGGCACTGAAGCTTTCTTT. It specifies CSANRAPGTEAFF.